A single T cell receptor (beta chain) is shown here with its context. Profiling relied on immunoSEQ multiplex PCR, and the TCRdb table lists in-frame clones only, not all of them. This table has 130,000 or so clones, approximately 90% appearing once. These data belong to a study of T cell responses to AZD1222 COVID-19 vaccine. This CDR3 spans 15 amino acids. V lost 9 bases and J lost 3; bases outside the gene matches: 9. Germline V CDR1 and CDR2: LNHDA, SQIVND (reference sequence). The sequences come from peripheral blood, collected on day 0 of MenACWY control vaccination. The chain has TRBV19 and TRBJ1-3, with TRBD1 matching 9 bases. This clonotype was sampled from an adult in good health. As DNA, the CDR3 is TGTGCCAGCGGACCGGGACAGGGTATTGGAAACACCATATATTTT. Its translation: CASGPGQGIGNTIYF. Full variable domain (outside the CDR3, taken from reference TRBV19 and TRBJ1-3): DGGITQSPKYLFRKEGQNVTLSCEQNLNHDAMYWYRQDPGQGLRLIYYSQIVNDFQKGDIAEGYSVSREKKESFPLTVTSAQKNPTAFYLCASGPGQGIGNTIYFGEGSWLTVV.